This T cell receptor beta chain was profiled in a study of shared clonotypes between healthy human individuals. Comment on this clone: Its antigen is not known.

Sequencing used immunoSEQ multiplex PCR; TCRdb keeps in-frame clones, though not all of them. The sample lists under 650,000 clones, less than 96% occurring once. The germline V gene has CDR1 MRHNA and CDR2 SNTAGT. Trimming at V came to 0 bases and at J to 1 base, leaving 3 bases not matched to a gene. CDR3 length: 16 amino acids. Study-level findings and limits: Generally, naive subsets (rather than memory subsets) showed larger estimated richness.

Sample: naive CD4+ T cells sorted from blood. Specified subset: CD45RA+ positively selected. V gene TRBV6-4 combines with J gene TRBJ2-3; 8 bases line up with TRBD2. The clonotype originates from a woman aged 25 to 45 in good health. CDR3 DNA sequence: TGTGCCAGCAGTGACTCGGCGCGGGAGGGCACAGATACGCAGTATTTT. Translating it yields CASSDSAREGTDTQYF.